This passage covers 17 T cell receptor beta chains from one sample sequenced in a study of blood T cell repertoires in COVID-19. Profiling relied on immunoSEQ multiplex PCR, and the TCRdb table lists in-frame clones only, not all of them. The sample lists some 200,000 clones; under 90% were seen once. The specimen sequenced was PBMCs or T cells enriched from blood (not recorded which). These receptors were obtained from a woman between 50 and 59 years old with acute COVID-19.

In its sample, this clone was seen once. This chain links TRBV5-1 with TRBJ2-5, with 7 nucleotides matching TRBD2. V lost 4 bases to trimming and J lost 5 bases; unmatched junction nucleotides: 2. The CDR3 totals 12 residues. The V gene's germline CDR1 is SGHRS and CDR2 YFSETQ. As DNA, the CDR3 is TGCGCCAGCAGCGATAGCGGGGAGACCCAGTACTTC. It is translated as CASSDSGETQYF.

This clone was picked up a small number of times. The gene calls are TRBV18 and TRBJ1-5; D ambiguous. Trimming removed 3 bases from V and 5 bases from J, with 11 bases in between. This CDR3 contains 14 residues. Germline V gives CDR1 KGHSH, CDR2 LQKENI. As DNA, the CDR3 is TGTGCCAGCTCACCCTTCAGCGGGGATCAGCCCCAGCATTTT. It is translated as CASSPFSGDQPQHF.

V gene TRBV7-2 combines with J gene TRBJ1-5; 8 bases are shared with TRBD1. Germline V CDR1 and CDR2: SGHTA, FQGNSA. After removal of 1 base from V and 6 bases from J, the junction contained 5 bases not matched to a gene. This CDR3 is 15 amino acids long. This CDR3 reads CASSLDPGGSQPQHF. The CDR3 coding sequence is TGTGCCAGCAGCTTAGATCCAGGGGGCAGTCAGCCCCAGCATTTT.

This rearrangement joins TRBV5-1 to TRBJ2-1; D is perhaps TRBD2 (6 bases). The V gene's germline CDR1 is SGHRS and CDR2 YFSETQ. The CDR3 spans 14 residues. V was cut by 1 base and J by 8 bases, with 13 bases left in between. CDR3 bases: TGCGCCAGCAGCTTGAGTCTTTCGGGGGATGAGCAGTTCTTC. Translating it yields CASSLSLSGDEQFF.

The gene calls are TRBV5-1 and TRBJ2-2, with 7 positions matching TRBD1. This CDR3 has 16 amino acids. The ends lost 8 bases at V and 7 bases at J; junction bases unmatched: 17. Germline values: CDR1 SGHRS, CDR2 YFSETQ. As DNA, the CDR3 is TGCGCCAGGATAGATCTAAAGGGGGCCATCGGCGGGGAGCTGTTTTTT. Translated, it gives CARIDLKGAIGGELFF. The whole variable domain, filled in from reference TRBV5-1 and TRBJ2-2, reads KAGVTQTPRYLIKTRGQQVTLSCSPISGHRSVSWYQQTPGQGLQFLFEYFSETQRNKGNFPGRFSGRQFSNSRSEMNVSTLELGDSALYLCARIDLKGAIGGELFFGEGSRLTVL.

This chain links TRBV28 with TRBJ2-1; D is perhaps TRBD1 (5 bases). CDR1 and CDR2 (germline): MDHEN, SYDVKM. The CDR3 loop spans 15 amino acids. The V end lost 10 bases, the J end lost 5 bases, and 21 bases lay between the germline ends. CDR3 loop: CATQLPTGGNNEQFF. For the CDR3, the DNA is TGTGCCACCCAACTTCCTACAGGCGGAAACAATGAGCAGTTCTTC.

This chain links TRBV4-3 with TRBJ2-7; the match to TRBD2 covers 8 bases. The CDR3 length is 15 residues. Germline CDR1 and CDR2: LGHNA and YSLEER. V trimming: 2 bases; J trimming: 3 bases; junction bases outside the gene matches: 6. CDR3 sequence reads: CASSQHSGIGYEQYF. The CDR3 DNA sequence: TGCGCCAGCAGCCAACATAGCGGGATCGGCTACGAGCAGTACTTC.

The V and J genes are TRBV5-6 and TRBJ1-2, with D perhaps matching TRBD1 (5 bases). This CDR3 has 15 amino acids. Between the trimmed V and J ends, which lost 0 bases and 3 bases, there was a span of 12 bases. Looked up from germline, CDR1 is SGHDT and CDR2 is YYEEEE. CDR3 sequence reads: CASSLGRQSYYGYTF. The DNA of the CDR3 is TGTGCCAGCAGCTTGGGGCGACAGTCCTACTATGGCTACACCTTC.

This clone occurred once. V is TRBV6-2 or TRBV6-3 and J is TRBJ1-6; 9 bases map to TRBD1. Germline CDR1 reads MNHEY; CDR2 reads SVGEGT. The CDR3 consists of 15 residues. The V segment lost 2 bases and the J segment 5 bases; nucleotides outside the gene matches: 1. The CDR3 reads CASSYDRGDNSPLHF. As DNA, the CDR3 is TGTGCCAGCAGTTACGACAGGGGGGATAATTCACCCCTCCACTTT.

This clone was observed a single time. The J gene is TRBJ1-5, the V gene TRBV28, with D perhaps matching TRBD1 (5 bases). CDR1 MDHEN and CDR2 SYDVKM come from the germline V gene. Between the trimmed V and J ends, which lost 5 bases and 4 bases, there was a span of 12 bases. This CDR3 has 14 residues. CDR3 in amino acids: CASSAQVPNQPQHF. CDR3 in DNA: TGTGCCAGCAGTGCACAGGTGCCAAATCAGCCCCAGCATTTT.

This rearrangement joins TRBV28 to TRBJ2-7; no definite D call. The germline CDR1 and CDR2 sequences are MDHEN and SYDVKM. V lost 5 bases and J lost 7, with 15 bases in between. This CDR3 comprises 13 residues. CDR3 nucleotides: TGTGCCAGCAGTCGACACTCGGCCGGAGAGCAGTACTTC. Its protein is CASSRHSAGEQYF.

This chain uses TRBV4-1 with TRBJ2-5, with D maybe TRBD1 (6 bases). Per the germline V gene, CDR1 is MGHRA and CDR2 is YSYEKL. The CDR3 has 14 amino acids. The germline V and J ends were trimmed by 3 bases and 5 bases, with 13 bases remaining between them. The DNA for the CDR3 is TGCGCCAGCAGCCACCCCTCTGACAGGGAGACCCAGTACTTC. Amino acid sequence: CASSHPSDRETQYF.

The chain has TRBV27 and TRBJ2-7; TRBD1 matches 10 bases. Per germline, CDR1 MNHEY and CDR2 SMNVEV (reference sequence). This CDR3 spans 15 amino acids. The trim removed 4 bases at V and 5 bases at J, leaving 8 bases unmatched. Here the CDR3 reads CASSYGGQGSHEQYF. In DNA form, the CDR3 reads TGTGCCAGCAGTTATGGGGGACAGGGGTCCCACGAGCAGTACTTC.

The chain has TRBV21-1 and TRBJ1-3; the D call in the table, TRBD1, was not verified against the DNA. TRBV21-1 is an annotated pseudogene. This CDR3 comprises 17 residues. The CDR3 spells CASSKKGIPPYRNTIYF. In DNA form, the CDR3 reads TGTGCCAGCAGCAAAAAGGGGATCCCGCCTTACAGAAACACCATATATTTT.

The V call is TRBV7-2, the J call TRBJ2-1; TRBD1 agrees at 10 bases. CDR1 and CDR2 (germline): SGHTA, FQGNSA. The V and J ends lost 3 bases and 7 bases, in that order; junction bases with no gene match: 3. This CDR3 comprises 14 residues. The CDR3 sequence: CASSFDRGRNEQFF. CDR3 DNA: TGTGCCAGCAGCTTTGACAGGGGGCGGAATGAGCAGTTCTTC.

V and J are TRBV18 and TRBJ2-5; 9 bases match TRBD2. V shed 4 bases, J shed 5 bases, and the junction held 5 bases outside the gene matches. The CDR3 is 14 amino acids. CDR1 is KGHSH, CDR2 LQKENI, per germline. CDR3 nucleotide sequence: TGTGCCAGCTCACTCGGGACTAGCTTGGAGACCCAGTACTTC. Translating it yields CASSLGTSLETQYF.

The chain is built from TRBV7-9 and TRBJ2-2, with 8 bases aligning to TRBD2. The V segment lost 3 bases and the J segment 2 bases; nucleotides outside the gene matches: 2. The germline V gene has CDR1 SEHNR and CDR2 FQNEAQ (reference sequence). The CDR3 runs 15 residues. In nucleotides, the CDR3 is TGTGCCAGCAGCTTCAGGACTAGCAACACCGGGGAGCTGTTTTTT. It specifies CASSFRTSNTGELFF.